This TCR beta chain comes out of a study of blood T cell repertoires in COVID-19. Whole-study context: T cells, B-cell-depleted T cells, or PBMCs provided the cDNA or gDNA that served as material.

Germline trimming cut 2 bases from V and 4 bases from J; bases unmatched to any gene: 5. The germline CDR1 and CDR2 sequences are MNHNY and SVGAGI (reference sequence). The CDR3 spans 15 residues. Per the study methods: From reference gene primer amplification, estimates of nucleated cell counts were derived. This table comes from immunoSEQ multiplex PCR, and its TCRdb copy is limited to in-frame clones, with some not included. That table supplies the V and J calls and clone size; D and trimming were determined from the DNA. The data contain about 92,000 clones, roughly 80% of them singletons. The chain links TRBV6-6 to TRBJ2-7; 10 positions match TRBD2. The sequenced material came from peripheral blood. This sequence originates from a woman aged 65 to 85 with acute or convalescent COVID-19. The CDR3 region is CASSYASGSTYEQYF. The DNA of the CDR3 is TGTGCCAGCAGTTACGCTAGCGGGAGTACTTACGAGCAGTACTTC.